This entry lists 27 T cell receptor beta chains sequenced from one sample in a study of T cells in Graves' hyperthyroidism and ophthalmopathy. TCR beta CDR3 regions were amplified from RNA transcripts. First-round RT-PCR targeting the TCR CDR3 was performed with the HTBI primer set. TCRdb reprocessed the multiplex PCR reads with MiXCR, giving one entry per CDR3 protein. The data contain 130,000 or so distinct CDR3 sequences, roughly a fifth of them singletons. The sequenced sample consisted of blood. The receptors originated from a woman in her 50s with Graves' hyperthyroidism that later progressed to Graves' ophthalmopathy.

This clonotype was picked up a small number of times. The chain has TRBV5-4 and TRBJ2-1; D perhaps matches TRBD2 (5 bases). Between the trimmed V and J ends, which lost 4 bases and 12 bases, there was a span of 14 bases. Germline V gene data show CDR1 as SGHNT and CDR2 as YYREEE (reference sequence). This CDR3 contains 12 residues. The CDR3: CASSRDSARQFF. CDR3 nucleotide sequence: TGTGCCAGCAGCCGGGATTCGGCAAGGCAGTTCTTC.

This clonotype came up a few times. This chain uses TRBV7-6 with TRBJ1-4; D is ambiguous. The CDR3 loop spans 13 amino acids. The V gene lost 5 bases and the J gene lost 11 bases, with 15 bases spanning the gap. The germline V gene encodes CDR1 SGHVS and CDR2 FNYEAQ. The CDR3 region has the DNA TGTGCCAGCAGCCCCCCTCGGCCCCCCAAACTGTTTTTT. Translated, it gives CASSPPRPPKLFF.

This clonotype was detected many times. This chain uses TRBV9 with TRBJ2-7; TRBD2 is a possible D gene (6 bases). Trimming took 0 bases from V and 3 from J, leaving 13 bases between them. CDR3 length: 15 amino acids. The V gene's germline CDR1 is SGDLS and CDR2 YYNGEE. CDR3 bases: TGTGCCAGCAGCGTAGAGTCGGGAGACGACTACGAGCAGTACTTC. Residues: CASSVESGDDYEQYF.

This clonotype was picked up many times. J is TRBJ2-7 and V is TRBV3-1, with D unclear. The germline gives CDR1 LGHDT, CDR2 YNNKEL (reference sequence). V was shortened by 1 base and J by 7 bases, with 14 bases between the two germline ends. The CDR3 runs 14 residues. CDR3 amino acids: CASSQASGWGEQYF. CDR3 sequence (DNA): TGTGCCAGCAGCCAAGCGTCAGGCTGGGGAGAGCAGTACTTC.

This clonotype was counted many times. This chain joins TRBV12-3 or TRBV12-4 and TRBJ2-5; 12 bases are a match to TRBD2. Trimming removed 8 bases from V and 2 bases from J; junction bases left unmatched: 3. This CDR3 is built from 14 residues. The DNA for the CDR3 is TGTGCCAGCGGACTAGCGGGGAAACAAGAGACCCAGTACTTC. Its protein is CASGLAGKQETQYF.

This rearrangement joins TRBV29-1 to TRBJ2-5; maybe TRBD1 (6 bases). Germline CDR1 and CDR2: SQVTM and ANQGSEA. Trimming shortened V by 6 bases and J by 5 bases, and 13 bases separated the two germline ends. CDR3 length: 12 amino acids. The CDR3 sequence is CSVQGLVETQYF. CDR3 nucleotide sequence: TGCAGCGTACAGGGTCTGGTGGAGACCCAGTACTTC.

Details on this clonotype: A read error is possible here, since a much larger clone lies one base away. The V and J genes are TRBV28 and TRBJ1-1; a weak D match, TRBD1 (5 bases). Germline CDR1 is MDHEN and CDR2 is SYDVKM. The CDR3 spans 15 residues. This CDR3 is CASSPPIQGGTEASF. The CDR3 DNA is TGTGCCAGCAGTCCACCCATCCAGGGAGGAACTGAAGCTTCCTTT.

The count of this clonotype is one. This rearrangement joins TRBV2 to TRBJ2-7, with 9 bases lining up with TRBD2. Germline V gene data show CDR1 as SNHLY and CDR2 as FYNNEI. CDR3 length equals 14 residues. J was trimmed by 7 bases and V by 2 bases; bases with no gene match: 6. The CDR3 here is CASSELLAGEEQYF. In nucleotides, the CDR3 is TGTGCCAGCAGTGAATTGTTAGCGGGAGAAGAGCAGTACTTC. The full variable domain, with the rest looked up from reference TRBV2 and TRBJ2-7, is EPEVTQTPSHQVTQMGQEVILRCVPISNHLYFYWYRQILGQKVEFLVSFYNNEISEKSEIFDDQFSVERPDGSNFTLKIRSTKLEDSAMYFCASSELLAGEEQYFGPGTRLTVT.

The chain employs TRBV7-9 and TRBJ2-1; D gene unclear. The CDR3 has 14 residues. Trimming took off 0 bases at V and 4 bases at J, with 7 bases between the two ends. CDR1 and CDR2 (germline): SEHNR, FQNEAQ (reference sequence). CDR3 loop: CASSLALGYNEQFF. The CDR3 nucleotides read TGTGCCAGCAGCTTAGCGTTAGGGTACAATGAGCAGTTCTTC.

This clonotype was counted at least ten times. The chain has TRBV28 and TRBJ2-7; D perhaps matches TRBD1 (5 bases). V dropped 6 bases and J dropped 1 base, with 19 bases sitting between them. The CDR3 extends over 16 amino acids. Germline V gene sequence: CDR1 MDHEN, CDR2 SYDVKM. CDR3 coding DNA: TGTGCCAGCAGCTCGAGTTGGACACCCGAATCCTACGAGCAGTACTTC. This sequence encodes CASSSSWTPESYEQYF.

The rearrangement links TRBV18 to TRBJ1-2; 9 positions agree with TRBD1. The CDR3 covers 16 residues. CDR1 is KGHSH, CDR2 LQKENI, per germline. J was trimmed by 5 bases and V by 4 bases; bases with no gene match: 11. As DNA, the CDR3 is TGTGCCAGCTCACAGGGCCCTCCGACAGGGGGGTATGGCTACACCTTC. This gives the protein CASSQGPPTGGYGYTF. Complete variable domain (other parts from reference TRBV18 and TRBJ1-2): NAGVMQNPRHLVRRRGQEARLRCSPMKGHSHVYWYRQLPEEGLKFMVYLQKENIIDESGMPKERFSAEFPKEGPSILRIQQVVRGDSAAYFCASSQGPPTGGYGYTFGSGTRLTVV.

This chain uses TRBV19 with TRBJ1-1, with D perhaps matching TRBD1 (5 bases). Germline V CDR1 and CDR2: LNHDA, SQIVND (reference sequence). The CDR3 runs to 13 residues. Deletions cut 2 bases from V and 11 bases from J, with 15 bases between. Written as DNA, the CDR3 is TGTGCCAGTAGTATAAGACTCGGGGGGAACGCTTTCTTT. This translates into CASSIRLGGNAFF.

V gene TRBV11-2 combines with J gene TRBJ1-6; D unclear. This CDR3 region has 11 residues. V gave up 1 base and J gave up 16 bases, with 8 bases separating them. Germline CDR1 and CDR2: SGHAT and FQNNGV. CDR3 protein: CASSLVGRLHF. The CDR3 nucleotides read TGTGCCAGCAGCTTAGTGGGGAGGCTCCACTTT.

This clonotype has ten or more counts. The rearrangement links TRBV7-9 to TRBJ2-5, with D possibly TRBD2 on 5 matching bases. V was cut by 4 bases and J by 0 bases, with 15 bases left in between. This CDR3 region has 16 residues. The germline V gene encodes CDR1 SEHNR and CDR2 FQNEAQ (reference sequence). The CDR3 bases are TGTGCCAGCAGCTCCTCCGAACGGGGTCACCAAGAGACCCAGTACTTC. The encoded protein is CASSSSERGHQETQYF. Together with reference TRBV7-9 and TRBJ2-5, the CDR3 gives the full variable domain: DTGVSQNPRHKITKRGQNVTFRCDPISEHNRLYWYRQTLGQGPEFLTYFQNEAQLEKSRLLSDRFSAERPKGSFSTLEIQRTEQGDSAMYLCASSSSERGHQETQYFGPGTRLLVL.

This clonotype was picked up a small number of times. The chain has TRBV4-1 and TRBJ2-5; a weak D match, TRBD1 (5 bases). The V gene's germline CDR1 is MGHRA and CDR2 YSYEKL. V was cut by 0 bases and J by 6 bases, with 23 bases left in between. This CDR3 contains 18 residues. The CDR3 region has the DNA TGCGCCAGCAGCCAAGAGTGGGGCCCAGTTGGTGTGGGTAAGACCCAGTACTTC. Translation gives CASSQEWGPVGVGKTQYF.

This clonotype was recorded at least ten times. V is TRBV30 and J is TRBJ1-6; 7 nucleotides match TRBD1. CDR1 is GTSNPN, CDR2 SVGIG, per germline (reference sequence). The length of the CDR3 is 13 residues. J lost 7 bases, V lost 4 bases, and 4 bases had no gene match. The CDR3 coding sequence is TGTGCCTGGAAATACAGGGGAAATTCACCCCTCCACTTT. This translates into CAWKYRGNSPLHF. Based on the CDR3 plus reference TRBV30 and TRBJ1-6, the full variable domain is SQTIHQWPATLVQPVGSPLSLECTVEGTSNPNLYWYRQAAGRGLQLLFYSVGIGQISSEVPQNLSASRPQDRQFILSSKKLLLSDSGFYLCAWKYRGNSPLHFGNGTRLTVT.

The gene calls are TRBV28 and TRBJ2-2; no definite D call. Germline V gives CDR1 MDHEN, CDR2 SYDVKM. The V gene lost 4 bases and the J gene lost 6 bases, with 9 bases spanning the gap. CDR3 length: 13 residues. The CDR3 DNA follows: TGTGCCAGCAGTTCAATTGGCCCCGGGGAGCTGTTTTTT. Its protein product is CASSSIGPGELFF.

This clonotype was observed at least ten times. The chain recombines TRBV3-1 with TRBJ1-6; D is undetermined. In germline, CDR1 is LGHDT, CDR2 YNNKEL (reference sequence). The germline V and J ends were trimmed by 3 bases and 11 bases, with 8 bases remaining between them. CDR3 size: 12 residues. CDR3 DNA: TGTGCCAGCAGCCAGGGTCGGACACCCCTCCACTTT. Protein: CASSQGRTPLHF.

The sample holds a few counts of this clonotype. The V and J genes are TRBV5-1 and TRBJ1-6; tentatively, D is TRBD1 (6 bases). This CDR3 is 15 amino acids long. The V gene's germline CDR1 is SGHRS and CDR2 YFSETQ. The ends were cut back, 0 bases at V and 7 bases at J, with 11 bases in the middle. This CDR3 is CASSLGAGVNSPLHF. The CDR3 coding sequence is TGCGCCAGCAGCTTGGGTGCAGGGGTCAATTCACCCCTCCACTTT.

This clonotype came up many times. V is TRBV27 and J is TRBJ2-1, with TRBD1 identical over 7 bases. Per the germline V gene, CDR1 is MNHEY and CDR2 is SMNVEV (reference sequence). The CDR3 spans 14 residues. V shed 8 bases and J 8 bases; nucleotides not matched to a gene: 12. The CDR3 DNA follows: TGTGCCAGCTCCATCCCGGGACAGTATCATGAGCAGTTCTTC. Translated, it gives CASSIPGQYHEQFF.

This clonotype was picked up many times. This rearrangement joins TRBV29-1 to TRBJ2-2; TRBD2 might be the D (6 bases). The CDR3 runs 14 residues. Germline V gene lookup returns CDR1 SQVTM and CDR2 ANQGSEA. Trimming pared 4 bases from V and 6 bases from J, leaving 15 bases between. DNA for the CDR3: TGCAGCGTTGCCCTGATCGGGGGTCCCGGGGAGCTGTTTTTT. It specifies CSVALIGGPGELFF.

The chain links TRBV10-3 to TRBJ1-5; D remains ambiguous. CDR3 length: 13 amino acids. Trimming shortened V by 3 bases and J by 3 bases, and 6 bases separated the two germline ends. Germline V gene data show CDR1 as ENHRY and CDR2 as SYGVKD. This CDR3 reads CAISDQANQPQHF. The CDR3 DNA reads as TGTGCCATCAGTGACCAGGCCAATCAGCCCCAGCATTTT.

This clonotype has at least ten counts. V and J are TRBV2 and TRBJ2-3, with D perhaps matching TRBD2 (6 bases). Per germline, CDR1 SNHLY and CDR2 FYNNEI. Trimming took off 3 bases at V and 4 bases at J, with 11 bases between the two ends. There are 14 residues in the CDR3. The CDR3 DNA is TGTGCCAGCAGTGAGCGGGCGGGATCAGATACGCAGTATTTT. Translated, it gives CASSERAGSDTQYF.

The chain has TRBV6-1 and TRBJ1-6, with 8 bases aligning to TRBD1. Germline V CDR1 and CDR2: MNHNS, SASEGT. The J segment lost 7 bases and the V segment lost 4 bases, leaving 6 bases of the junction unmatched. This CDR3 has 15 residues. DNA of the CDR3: TGTGCCAGCAGTGCCGCCGGGACAGGAAATTCACCCCTCCACTTT. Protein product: CASSAAGTGNSPLHF.

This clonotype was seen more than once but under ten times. In nucleotides, the CDR3 is TGTGCCAGCAGGGCGGGGACAGGGGTAATGAGGTCGAACACTGAAGCTTTCTTT. Translated: CASRAGTGVMRSNTEAFF. V usage is TRBV12-3 or TRBV12-4 and J usage is TRBJ1-1; the match to TRBD1 covers 10 bases. Losses at the gene ends were 6 bases for V and 1 base for J; bases not matched to a gene: 14. There are 18 residues in the CDR3.

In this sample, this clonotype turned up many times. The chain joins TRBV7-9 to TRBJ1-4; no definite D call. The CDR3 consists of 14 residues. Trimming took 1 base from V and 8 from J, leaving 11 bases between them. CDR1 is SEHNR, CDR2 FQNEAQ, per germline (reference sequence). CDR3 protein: CASSLDGEREKLFF. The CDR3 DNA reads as TGTGCCAGCAGCTTAGACGGGGAGAGGGAAAAACTGTTTTTT.

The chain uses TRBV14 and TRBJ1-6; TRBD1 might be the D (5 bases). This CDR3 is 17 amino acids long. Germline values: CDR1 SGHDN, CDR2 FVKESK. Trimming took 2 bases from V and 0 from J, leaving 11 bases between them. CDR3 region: CASSQRGGVSYNSPLHF. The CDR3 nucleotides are TGTGCCAGCAGCCAAAGAGGAGGGGTCTCCTATAATTCACCCCTCCACTTT.